The entry that follows covers one TCR beta chain sequence. V shed 6 bases and J 0 bases; nucleotides not matched to a gene: 5. The CDR3 is made up of 14 amino acids. Looked up from germline, CDR1 is LGHDT and CDR2 is YNNKEL (reference sequence). This sample stems from a study of blood T cell repertoires in COVID-19. Overall study context: Whether acute or convalescent, the COVID-19 samples came from the United States, Italy and Spain. The analysed material was cDNA or gDNA that came from T cells, B-cell-depleted T cells, or PBMCs.

Authors' data handling: Researchers report that nucleated cell counts were estimated from reference gene primer amplification. Using immunoSEQ multiplex PCR, the repertoire was profiled, and TCRdb retains in-frame clones only, with some absent. That table supplies the V and J calls and clone size; D and trimming were determined from the DNA. This table holds some 150,000 clones, around 90% found once. This chain uses TRBV3-1 (or the pseudogene TRBV3-2) with TRBJ2-7, with 7 bases fitting TRBD1. Material: peripheral blood. The source of this sequence is a woman in her 50s with acute or convalescent COVID-19. The CDR3 loop reads CASRGYRGSYEQYF. CDR3 coding DNA: TGTGCCAGCAGAGGGTACAGGGGCTCCTACGAGCAGTACTTC.